This T cell receptor (beta chain) came from a study of cytomegalovirus exposure and HLA in healthy donors. Study-wide results and limits: When the data were analyzed later, several of the most significant clusters appeared to be linked to common viral pathogens.

On this clone itself: Its cognate antigen is unknown.

Trimming removed 0 bases from V and 2 bases from J; junction bases left unmatched: 4. This CDR3 region has 15 residues. CDR1 and CDR2 (germline): WNHNN, SYGVQD (reference sequence). PCR amplification relied on 60 Vbeta primers (plus 13 Jbeta primers). TCRdb's table, derived via immunoSEQ multiplex PCR, lists solely in-frame clones and lacks some. The repertoire holds 120,000 to 150,000 clones, roughly four fifths seen once, with around 2% in the top ten. Material for sequencing was PBMCs. The chain couples TRBV10-1 to TRBJ2-7; 7 bases are a match to TRBD2. The source is a woman aged 35 to 49 in good health and CMV-seronegative. CDR3 DNA: TGCGCCAGCAGTGAGTCGGCGGGAGCCACCTACGAGCAGTACTTC. It encodes CASSESAGATYEQYF.